Presented here are 30 T cell receptor beta chains from one specimen sequenced in a study of blood T cell repertoires in COVID-19. Data came from immunoSEQ multiplex PCR; TCRdb stores just in-frame clones and leaves some out. Of some 420,000 clones listed, around 91% are singletons. The material sequenced was PBMCs or T cells enriched from blood (not recorded which). These receptors were collected from a man aged 30 to 39 who had recovered from COVID-19.

The chain recombines TRBV9 with TRBJ1-1, with 11 nucleotides matching TRBD1. CDR3 length: 16 amino acids. Germline trimming cut 4 bases from V and 7 bases from J; bases unmatched to any gene: 12. Germline V gene sequence: CDR1 SGDLS, CDR2 YYNGEE. CDR3 residues: CASSREGGTGGIEAFF. CDR3 bases: TGTGCCAGCAGCCGTGAAGGGGGGACAGGGGGTATTGAAGCTTTCTTT.

The chain recombines TRBV5-6 with TRBJ2-1; D unresolved. Germline V gives CDR1 SGHDT, CDR2 YYEEEE. The CDR3 is 14 residues long. The V end was cut by 4 bases, the J end by 3 bases, with 11 bases between. The CDR3 region has the DNA TGTGCCAGCAGCCAGGATACCCACTACAATGAGCAGTTCTTC. As protein: CASSQDTHYNEQFF.

The V and J genes are TRBV7-9 and TRBJ1-6; D is possibly TRBD1 (6 bases). V lost 5 bases and J 11 bases, leaving 10 bases between the germline ends. Germline V gives CDR1 SEHNR, CDR2 FQNEAQ (reference sequence). The CDR3 totals 12 residues. The CDR3, as DNA: TGTGCCAGCAGCGCGGACAGTACACCCCTCCACTTT. It is translated as CASSADSTPLHF. Together with reference TRBV7-9 and TRBJ1-6, the CDR3 gives the full variable domain: DTGVSQNPRHKITKRGQNVTFRCDPISEHNRLYWYRQTLGQGPEFLTYFQNEAQLEKSRLLSDRFSAERPKGSFSTLEIQRTEQGDSAMYLCASSADSTPLHFGNGTRLTVT.

This clone came up a few times. The rearrangement uses TRBV2 and TRBJ1-5, with 7 bases identical to TRBD1. The J segment lost 4 bases and the V segment lost 6 bases, leaving 9 bases of the junction unmatched. In germline, CDR1 is SNHLY, CDR2 FYNNEI. The CDR3 spans 15 residues. CDR3 amino acids: CASRTRDSLNQPQHF. CDR3 coding DNA: TGTGCCAGCAGGACGCGGGACAGTTTAAATCAGCCCCAGCATTTT.

In its sample, this clone was seen a few times. V and J are TRBV2 and TRBJ2-5; 8 bases are a match to TRBD2. Germline-derived CDR1 and CDR2 are SNHLY and FYNNEI. This CDR3 is built from 16 residues. The V segment lost 2 bases and the J segment 5 bases; nucleotides outside the gene matches: 10. CDR3 coding DNA: TGTGCCAGCAGTGAAATGGGTAGCGGGAAGGGCGAGACCCAGTACTTC. Translated: CASSEMGSGKGETQYF.

The V gene is TRBV28, the J gene TRBJ2-2; weak D call: TRBD2 (6 bases). Between the trimmed V and J ends, which lost 4 bases and 6 bases, there was a span of 12 bases. Per the germline V gene, CDR1 is MDHEN and CDR2 is SYDVKM. This CDR3 comprises 14 residues. The CDR3: CASSSSGEPGELFF. The DNA for the CDR3 is TGTGCCAGCAGTTCCTCGGGAGAACCCGGGGAGCTGTTTTTT.

The V and J genes are TRBV18 and TRBJ2-7; possible D gene TRBD2, 7 bases. The CDR3 is 14 residues long. Germline-derived CDR1 and CDR2 are KGHSH and LQKENI. Trimming stripped 3 bases from V and 3 bases from J, with 12 bases between. The CDR3, as DNA: TGTGCCAGCTCACCGCCCGGGGGGCTCTACGAGCAGTACTTC. Its translation: CASSPPGGLYEQYF.

The J gene is TRBJ2-3, the V gene TRBV25-1; 8 positions agree with TRBD1. J lost 3 bases, V lost 6 bases, and 5 bases had no gene match. The germline V gene has CDR1 MGHDK and CDR2 SYGVNS. This CDR3 is built from 14 residues. The CDR3 region is CASSGQGITDTQYF. CDR3 nucleotide sequence: TGTGCCAGCAGCGGACAGGGAATTACAGATACGCAGTATTTT.

The chain carries TRBV24-1 and TRBJ2-7, with TRBD2 matching 11 bases. Trimming cost V 4 bases and J 2 bases; bases outside gene matches: 3. Germline V gene lookup returns CDR1 KGHDR and CDR2 SFDVKD. The CDR3 covers 15 residues. The CDR3 protein is CATSDTTSGTYEQYF. Written as DNA, the CDR3 is TGTGCCACCAGTGACACGACTAGCGGGACCTACGAGCAGTACTTC.

The chain recombines TRBV12-5 with TRBJ2-5; maybe TRBD2 (5 bases). Per the germline V gene, CDR1 is LGHNT and CDR2 is FRNRAP. CDR3 length: 15 residues. The germline V and J ends were trimmed by 1 base and 1 base, with 10 bases remaining between them. The CDR3: CASGLDLRGQETQYF. In DNA form, the CDR3 reads TGTGCTAGTGGTTTGGACCTACGGGGCCAAGAGACCCAGTACTTC.

This chain connects TRBV19 to TRBJ2-3, with 7 positions matching TRBD2. V lost 6 bases, J lost 0 bases, and 9 bases stayed unmatched. This CDR3 is built from 16 residues. Germline loops: CDR1 LNHDA, CDR2 SQIVND (reference sequence). Written as DNA, the CDR3 is TGTGCCAGTAGAACGAGCGGGATTATTAGCACAGATACGCAGTATTTT. The encoded protein is CASRTSGIISTDTQYF.

The V call is TRBV7-2, the J call TRBJ2-1; D unresolved. V was shortened by 1 base and J by 8 bases, with 15 bases between the two germline ends. Germline V gene data show CDR1 as SGHTA and CDR2 as FQGNSA. The CDR3 is 15 residues long. In DNA form, the CDR3 reads TGTGCCAGCAGCTTAGTCTCAGTCAGTTTCGATGAGCAGTTCTTC. Translated: CASSLVSVSFDEQFF.

The CDR3 region is CASSNRGDEKLFF. As DNA, the CDR3 is TGTGCCAGTAGCAACAGGGGAGACGAAAAACTGTTTTTT. The chain joins TRBV19 to TRBJ1-4; 7 nucleotides align to TRBD1. V lost 6 bases, J lost 8 bases, and 6 bases stayed unmatched. This CDR3 is 13 amino acids long. Germline-derived CDR1 and CDR2 are LNHDA and SQIVND (reference sequence).

The rearrangement links TRBV7-7 to TRBJ2-3; 14 nucleotides match TRBD2. CDR1 is SSHAT and CDR2 is FNYEAQ in the germline V gene (reference sequence). CDR3 length: 16 residues. J lost 5 bases, V lost 5 bases, and 6 bases had no gene match. DNA of the CDR3: TGTGCCAGCAGCATGGGACTAGCGGGAGCTGGAGATACGCAGTATTTT. Protein product: CASSMGLAGAGDTQYF. The complete variable domain, with remaining parts taken from reference TRBV7-7 and TRBJ2-3, reads GAGVSQSPRYKVTKRGQDVTLRCDPISSHATLYWYQQALGQGPEFLTYFNYEAQPDKSGLPSDRFSAERPEGSISTLTIQRTEQRDSAMYRCASSMGLAGAGDTQYFGPGTRLTVL.

The chain is built from TRBV27 and TRBJ2-1; TRBD2 aligns across 7 bases. Germline trimming cut 2 bases from V and 1 base from J; bases unmatched to any gene: 2. From germline, CDR1 is MNHEY and CDR2 SMNVEV (reference sequence). The CDR3 sequence is 15 residues long. The CDR3 loop reads CASSLPSGSYNEQFF. The CDR3 region has the DNA TGTGCCAGCAGTTTACCTAGCGGTTCCTACAATGAGCAGTTCTTC.

V usage is TRBV4-2 and J usage is TRBJ2-1; no firm D call. V was pared by 4 bases and J by 0 bases, with 7 bases between. The CDR3 has 14 amino acids. The germline V gene has CDR1 LGHNA and CDR2 YNFKEQ. The DNA of the CDR3 is TGTGCCAGCAGCCTCGGGTTCTCCTACAATGAGCAGTTCTTC. It specifies CASSLGFSYNEQFF.

This clone was found once. This chain uses TRBV5-1 with TRBJ2-5; the D gene is possibly TRBD2 (5 bases). CDR1 is SGHRS and CDR2 is YFSETQ in the germline V gene. With 4 bases removed from V and 6 bases from J, the gap between germline ends came to 19 bases. The CDR3 contains 15 residues. Written as DNA, the CDR3 is TGCGCCAGCAGCCCGGACTTTGAAGTTTTCAAGACCCAGTACTTC. Its translation: CASSPDFEVFKTQYF.

Regarding this clone: The sample carries other DNA sequences with the same CDR3. The V call is TRBV3-1 (or the pseudogene TRBV3-2), the J call TRBJ1-5, with D maybe TRBD1 (5 bases). V dropped 3 bases and J dropped 6 bases, with 12 bases sitting between them. Germline lookup yields CDR1 LGHDT and CDR2 YNNKEL (reference sequence). This CDR3 is 14 amino acids long. CDR3 in DNA: TGTGCCAGCAGCCAGGGGCAGGTCGCTCAGCCCCAGCATTTT. Its protein product is CASSQGQVAQPQHF.

CDR3 amino acids: CAWGSSYEQYF. DNA for the CDR3: TGTGCCTGGGGGAGCTCCTACGAGCAGTACTTC. This chain links TRBV30 with TRBJ2-7; maybe TRBD2 (5 bases). Trimming stripped 5 bases from V and 0 bases from J, with 5 bases between. The germline CDR1 and CDR2 sequences are GTSNPN and SVGIG (reference sequence). This CDR3 is 11 amino acids long.

The rearrangement joins TRBV19 to TRBJ2-1, with D perhaps matching TRBD1 (6 bases). The CDR3 is 16 amino acids. Trimming removed 0 bases from V and 2 bases from J, with 11 bases in between. Germline CDR1 is LNHDA and CDR2 is SQIVND (reference sequence). CDR3: CASSIEGTPTYNEQFF. CDR3 DNA: TGTGCCAGTAGTATAGAGGGGACACCTACCTACAATGAGCAGTTCTTC.

The V and J genes are TRBV7-3 and TRBJ2-1, with a weak D call TRBD2 (5 bases). V gave up 5 bases and J gave up 0 bases, with 11 bases separating them. Germline CDR1 and CDR2: SGHTA and FQGTGA. The length of the CDR3 is 15 residues. Here the CDR3 reads CASSAAESSYNEQFF. CDR3 DNA: TGTGCCAGCAGCGCAGCGGAGAGCTCCTACAATGAGCAGTTCTTC.

The CDR3 here is CASSLDGHSYNEQFF. The CDR3 DNA follows: TGCGCCAGCAGCTTGGACGGACACTCCTACAATGAGCAGTTCTTC. The chain is built from TRBV5-1 and TRBJ2-1; maybe TRBD1 (5 bases). The CDR3 has 15 amino acids. V lost 0 bases and J lost 0, with 7 bases in between. CDR1 is SGHRS and CDR2 is YFSETQ in the germline V gene.

The CDR3 sequence is CASSLLDSSTEAFF. The CDR3 bases are TGTGCCAGCAGCTTACTGGACAGTAGCACTGAAGCTTTCTTT. This sequence joins TRBV7-9 and TRBJ1-1; tentatively, D is TRBD1 (6 bases). The germline V gene has CDR1 SEHNR and CDR2 FQNEAQ (reference sequence). V shed 2 bases and J shed 4 bases, with 11 bases lying between them. The CDR3 has 14 residues.

V is TRBV6-5 and J is TRBJ1-2, with D perhaps TRBD1 (6 bases). Trimming removed 5 bases from V and 7 bases from J, with 20 bases in between. Germline CDR1 reads MNHEY; CDR2 reads SVGAGI. The CDR3 runs to 15 residues. This CDR3 is CASSRGDMTAGGYTF. The CDR3, as DNA: TGTGCCAGCAGTCGAGGGGACATGACGGCTGGTGGCTACACCTTC.

V usage is TRBV18 and J usage is TRBJ1-6; 8 bases map to TRBD1. Germline V gene data show CDR1 as KGHSH and CDR2 as LQKENI. CDR3 size: 15 residues. V was clipped by 3 bases and J by 7 bases; unmatched bases: 5. CDR3 sequence (DNA): TGTGCCAGCTCACCCGGGACAGGTGGGAATTCACCCCTCCACTTT. Translation gives CASSPGTGGNSPLHF.

CDR3 DNA: TGTGCCAGCAGCGGGGGACAGTTAACTAATGAAAAACTGTTTTTT. Translated, it gives CASSGGQLTNEKLFF. The chain carries TRBV9 and TRBJ1-4; 7 nucleotides match TRBD1. The CDR3 extends over 15 amino acids. The germline V gene encodes CDR1 SGDLS and CDR2 YYNGEE. Unmatched junction bases numbered 3, after V lost 3 bases and J lost 1 base.

J is TRBJ2-7 and V is TRBV18; D may be TRBD1 (6 bases). V was shortened by 2 bases and J by 5 bases, with 16 bases between the two germline ends. Germline V gene lookup returns CDR1 KGHSH and CDR2 LQKENI. The CDR3 extends over 15 amino acids. The CDR3 coding sequence is TGTGCCAGCTCACCAGGTGGCCAGGGGTTGGACGAGCAGTACTTC. It codes for CASSPGGQGLDEQYF.

The rearrangement joins TRBV20-1 to TRBJ2-1; D gene ambiguous. Per germline, CDR1 DFQATT and CDR2 SNEGSKA (reference sequence). The CDR3 consists of 11 residues. V dropped 0 bases and J dropped 11 bases, with 8 bases sitting between them. CDR3 DNA sequence: TGCAGTGCTAGAGACCGGCGGAAGCAGTTCTTC. Translated, it gives CSARDRRKQFF.

The sample holds one count of this clone. The chain uses TRBV5-1 and TRBJ1-4; 9 bases align to TRBD1. J lost 2 bases, V lost 4 bases, and 9 bases had no gene match. There are 17 residues in the CDR3. The germline gives CDR1 SGHRS, CDR2 YFSETQ. CDR3 loop: CASSINPGQGTNEKLFF. The CDR3 region has the DNA TGCGCCAGCAGCATTAACCCGGGACAGGGCACTAATGAAAAACTGTTTTTT. The whole variable domain, remainder taken from reference TRBV5-1 and TRBJ1-4, is KAGVTQTPRYLIKTRGQQVTLSCSPISGHRSVSWYQQTPGQGLQFLFEYFSETQRNKGNFPGRFSGRQFSNSRSEMNVSTLELGDSALYLCASSINPGQGTNEKLFFGSGTQLSVL.

V is TRBV27 and J is TRBJ1-6; tentative D call: TRBD1 (6 bases). The CDR3 is made up of 16 amino acids. CDR1 MNHEY and CDR2 SMNVEV come from the germline V gene (reference sequence). Trimming removed 0 bases at V and 8 bases at J, with 14 bases between. CDR3 in amino acids: CASSLSWGQRYSPLHF. Written as DNA, the CDR3 is TGTGCCAGCAGTTTATCGTGGGGGCAGCGTTATTCACCCCTCCACTTT.